A single sample is the source of the 5 T cell receptor beta chains below, sequenced in a study of shared clonotypes between healthy human individuals. Repertoires were generated with immunoSEQ multiplex PCR, while TCRdb's copy carries only in-frame clones and drops some. The sample lists roughly 700,000 clones, around 72% seen once, with about 1.8% in the top ten. The sequenced material came from memory CD4+ T cells sorted from blood. Indicated subset: CD45RA-negative fraction. The source of these receptors is a woman aged 30 to 39 in good health.

V and J are TRBV30 and TRBJ1-2; D is uncertain. Germline CDR1 is GTSNPN and CDR2 is SVGIG (reference sequence). The CDR3 totals 10 residues. V shed 2 bases and J shed 10 bases, with 8 bases lying between them. The CDR3 DNA is TGTGCCTGGAGTCAGCAAACCTACACCTTC. The encoded protein is CAWSQQTYTF.

This clone came up a few times. The genes are TRBV15 and TRBJ2-5; 10 nucleotides align to TRBD2. V lost 0 bases, J lost 5 bases, and 6 bases stayed unmatched. CDR1 is LNHNV, CDR2 YYDKDF, per germline (reference sequence). CDR3 length equals 16 residues. CDR3 loop: CATSRDRGAGGETQYF. Here the CDR3 DNA reads TGTGCCACCAGCAGAGATCGGGGAGCGGGAGGGGAGACCCAGTACTTC.

The genes are TRBV6-5 and TRBJ1-3, with TRBD1 identical over 7 bases. This CDR3 comprises 15 residues. The germline CDR1 and CDR2 sequences are MNHEY and SVGAGI. V lost 5 bases, J lost 2 bases, and 6 bases stayed unmatched. The CDR3 coding sequence is TGTGCCAGCAGTAAAGACAGGGACCCTGGAAACACCATATATTTT. Translation: CASSKDRDPGNTIYF.

CDR3 nucleotides: TGTGCCAGCAGTTTGCAGACAGGGCCAGTCTACGAGCAGTACTTC. Translated, it gives CASSLQTGPVYEQYF. V and J are TRBV27 and TRBJ2-7; TRBD1 matches 7 bases. J lost 3 bases, V lost 3 bases, and 8 bases had no gene match. The CDR3 totals 15 residues. From germline, CDR1 is MNHEY and CDR2 SMNVEV (reference sequence).

J is TRBJ2-1 and V is TRBV14; 11 nucleotides match TRBD2. The CDR3 is made up of 21 amino acids. With V trimmed by 4 bases and J by 2 bases, 19 bases remained unmatched. Germline V gene data show CDR1 as SGHDN and CDR2 as FVKESK. CDR3 sequence reads: CASSLHKGLAAPRGTYNEQFF. DNA of the CDR3: TGTGCCAGCAGCCTCCATAAGGGACTAGCGGCTCCGAGGGGGACCTACAATGAGCAGTTCTTC.